Given below is one T cell receptor (beta chain) in context. The antigen this receptor binds is unknown. No qualities accompany the bases; no much larger clone lies one base away. The immunoSEQ Assay, a bias-controlled multiplex PCR, was used to amplify TCRbeta CDR3 regions from genomic DNA. The paper's data handling went like this. The number of nucleated cells in each sample was estimated by amplification of reference gene primers within the assay. To quantify the absolute abundance of each unique TCRbeta CDR3 rearrangement, sequence reads were collapsed and filtered. Productive Simpson clonality was computed per sample as the square root of Simpson's diversity index over productive rearrangements. In its TCRdb copy, this immuneACCESS table keeps in-frame sequences only and misses some clones. Where compared with another copy, unresolved V genes explain less than half of these, and the others have no known cause. The D gene and trimming were derived from the DNA, and the V and J assignments and clone size from that table. For this sample there are 120,000 to 150,000 clones; more than 75% appear just once. 10% to 15% of the sample belongs to the ten largest clones.

The record originates from a study of blood T cell repertoires in COVID-19 (dated by TCRdb to the early 2020s). The study in broad terms: Samples from collaborators originated in the United States, Italy and Spain and spanned both the acute and convalescent phases of COVID-19. Samples were obtained from the ongoing ImmuneRACE study (first 160 participants) and from 1,254 subjects provided by 6 global collaborators. The material from the prospective study consisted of cDNA or gDNA derived from T cells, B-cell-depleted T cells, or PBMCs. Where HLA class I and class II types were available, the types were taken from metadata supplied by the sample provider, not from assay-based typing. A de-identified subject ID, COVID-19 status, age in years and sex were almost always included in the sample metadata. Deeply sampled blood TCRbeta repertoires from subjects exposed to, actively infected with, or recovered from COVID-19 were included in the dataset. A freely available public database, intended as a resource for researchers studying the immune response to SARS-CoV-2, is where the repertoires were released.

Whole blood was collected in K2EDTA tubes by collaborating institutions according to the institutions' own protocols. Collaborator samples were shipped for TCRbeta analysis as frozen whole blood, isolated PBMCs, or DNA extracted from either sample type. Study-wide findings and limitations: Clinical and demographic metadata were provided uncurated, with the amount varying by source and participant.

This receptor was identified in a man between 60 and 75 years old with active or convalescent COVID-19. Sample: peripheral blood.

The CDR3 amino acid sequence is: CASSLGTGRNYGYTF. The sequenced DNA: TGTGCCAGCAGCTTAGGTACAGGGCGCAACTATGGCTACACCTTC. The V and J segments used are TRBV7-2 and TRBJ1-2; TRBD1 is a possible D gene, resting on 6 matching bases. In the germline V gene, CDR1 corresponds to SGHTA and CDR2 to FQGNSA. The germline ends are 11 bases apart after V is trimmed by 1 base and J by 2 bases. Reading from cysteine to phenylalanine, the CDR3 counts 15 amino acids. The sequence is cut down to CDR3 DNA, 45 bases in frame from base 1.